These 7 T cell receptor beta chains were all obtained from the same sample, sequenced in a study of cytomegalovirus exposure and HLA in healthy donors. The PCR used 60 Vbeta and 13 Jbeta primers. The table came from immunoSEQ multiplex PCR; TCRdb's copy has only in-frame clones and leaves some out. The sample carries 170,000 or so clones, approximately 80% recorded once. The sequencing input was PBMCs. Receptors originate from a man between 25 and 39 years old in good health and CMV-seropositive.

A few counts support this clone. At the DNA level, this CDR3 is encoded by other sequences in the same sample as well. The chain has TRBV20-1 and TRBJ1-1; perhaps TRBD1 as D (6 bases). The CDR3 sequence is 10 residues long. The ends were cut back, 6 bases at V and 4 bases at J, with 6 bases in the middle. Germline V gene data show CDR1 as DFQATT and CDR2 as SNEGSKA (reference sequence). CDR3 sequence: CSAGGTEAFF. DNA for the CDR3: TGCAGTGCAGGGGGCACTGAAGCTTTCTTT.

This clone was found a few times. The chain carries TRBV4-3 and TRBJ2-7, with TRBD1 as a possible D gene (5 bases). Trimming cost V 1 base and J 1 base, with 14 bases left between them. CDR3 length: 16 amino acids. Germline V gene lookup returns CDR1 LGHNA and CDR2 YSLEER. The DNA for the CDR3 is TGCGCCAGCAGCCAAGGGGCCGGAGACAGATCCTACGAGCAGTACTTC. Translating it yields CASSQGAGDRSYEQYF.

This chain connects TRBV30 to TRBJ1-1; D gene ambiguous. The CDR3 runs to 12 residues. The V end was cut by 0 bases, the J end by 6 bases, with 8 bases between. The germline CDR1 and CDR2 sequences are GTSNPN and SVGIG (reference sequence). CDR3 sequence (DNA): TGTGCCTGGAGTGTCTCCTTAGCTGAAGCTTTCTTT. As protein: CAWSVSLAEAFF. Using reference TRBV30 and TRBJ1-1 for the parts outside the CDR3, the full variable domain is SQTIHQWPATLVQPVGSPLSLECTVEGTSNPNLYWYRQAAGRGLQLLFYSVGIGQISSEVPQNLSASRPQDRQFILSSKKLLLSDSGFYLCAWSVSLAEAFFGQGTRLTVV.

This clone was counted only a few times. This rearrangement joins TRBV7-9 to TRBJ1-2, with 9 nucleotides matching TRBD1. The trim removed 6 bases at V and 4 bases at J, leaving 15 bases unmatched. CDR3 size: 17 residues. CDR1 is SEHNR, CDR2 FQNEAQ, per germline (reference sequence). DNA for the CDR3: TGTGCCAGCAGTTTAACCCGGGACAGGGAGTACTTCTATGGCTACACCTTC. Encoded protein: CASSLTRDREYFYGYTF.

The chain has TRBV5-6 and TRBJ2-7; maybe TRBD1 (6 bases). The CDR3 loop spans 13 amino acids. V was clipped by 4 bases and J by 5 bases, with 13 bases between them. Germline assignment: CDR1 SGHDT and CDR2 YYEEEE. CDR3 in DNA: TGTGCCAGCAGCCCGGAGGACAGAAACGAGCAGTACTTC. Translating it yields CASSPEDRNEQYF.

In DNA, the CDR3 is TGTGCCAGCTCACCGGGACTACAGACAGATACGCAGTATTTT. This translates into CASSPGLQTDTQYF. This chain links TRBV18 with TRBJ2-3, with 7 bases fitting TRBD2. The CDR3 loop spans 14 amino acids. The germline V gene has CDR1 KGHSH and CDR2 LQKENI. Trimming took 3 bases from V and 3 from J; bases not matched to a gene: 3.

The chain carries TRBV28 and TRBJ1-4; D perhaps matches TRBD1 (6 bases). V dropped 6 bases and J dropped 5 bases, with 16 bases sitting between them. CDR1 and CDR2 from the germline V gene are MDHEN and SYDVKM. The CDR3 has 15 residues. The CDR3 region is CASRGLGGRNEKLFF. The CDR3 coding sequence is TGTGCCAGCAGGGGTCTGGGGGGGCGCAATGAAAAACTGTTTTTT.